What follows describes a single T cell receptor (beta chain). Its antigen is undetermined. TCRdb processed the reads anew with MiXCR; each CDR3 protein has one entry. Among hundreds of thousands of distinct CDR3 sequences listed, about a third were seen once. The sample belongs to a study of T cell repertoires in cytomegalovirus infection. For the study at large: Indications came from public TCR beta signatures; they pointed to CMV infection and to a matching HLA type.

The study, taken as a whole, reports: HLA-C-restricted, CMV-specific TCR beta clonotypes were dominant ex vivo. Of the TCR beta families, the public ones yielded a cumulative frequency that identified carriers of CMV plus the relevant HLA.

The clonotype was recovered from a human donor in good health (CMV status not recorded). Some clones in this sample may be carry-over from other donors' samples. Material: PBMCs.

Written as DNA, the CDR3 is TGTGCCAGCAGTGAGAGGACCTATAATTCACCCCTCCACTTT. Translation: CASSERTYNSPLHF. The V and J genes are TRBV12-3 or TRBV12-4 and TRBJ1-6; D gene uncertain. V was cut by 5 bases and J by 2 bases, with 7 bases left in between. CDR3 length equals 14 residues.